The next 25 T cell receptor beta chains were all read from a single sample in a study of OX40 agonist ivuxolimab in advanced cancers. Assay used: immunoSEQ multiplex PCR; TCRdb lists only in-frame clones, some missing. Of roughly 45,000 clones detected, around 90% appear once; the ten largest clones hold less than 2.5%. The sample here was CD4+ or CD8+ T cells sorted from blood, taken in a trial of the OX40 agonist ivuxolimab. The receptors were gathered from an adult with an advanced solid tumor such as melanoma, head and neck, liver or kidney cancer.

The chain is built from TRBV12-5 and TRBJ2-2, with TRBD1 as a possible D gene (6 bases). From germline, CDR1 is LGHNT and CDR2 FRNRAP. This CDR3 has 16 residues. V was trimmed by 1 base and J by 5 bases, leaving 14 bases between them. CDR3 sequence reads: CASGLGSSGATGELFF. The CDR3 DNA follows: TGTGCTAGTGGTTTGGGTTCCTCAGGGGCTACCGGGGAGCTGTTTTTT. The full variable domain, completed using reference TRBV12-5 and TRBJ2-2, is DARVTQTPRHKVTEMGQEVTMRCQPILGHNTVFWYRQTMMQGLELLAYFRNRAPLDDSGMPKDRFSAEMPDATLATLKIQPSEPRDSAVYFCASGLGSSGATGELFFGEGSRLTVL.

J is TRBJ1-1 and V is TRBV6-5, with D maybe TRBD1 (5 bases). Per the germline V gene, CDR1 is MNHEY and CDR2 is SVGAGI. The CDR3 has 14 residues. Trimming removed 0 bases from V and 5 bases from J, with 10 bases in between. CDR3 bases: TGTGCCAGCAGTTACTCTGGGGGTAGGACTGAAGCTTTCTTT. Translation: CASSYSGGRTEAFF.

The J gene is TRBJ2-5, the V gene TRBV10-1, with 9 bases identical to TRBD2. Germline loops: CDR1 WNHNN, CDR2 SYGVQD (reference sequence). V gave up 2 bases and J gave up 5 bases; unmatched junction bases: 6. This CDR3 has 15 amino acids. CDR3 protein: CASSESGGSRETQYF. As DNA, the CDR3 is TGCGCCAGCAGTGAGAGCGGGGGGTCCCGGGAGACCCAGTACTTC.

The rearrangement joins TRBV11-2 to TRBJ2-7; D is perhaps TRBD1 (5 bases). V shed 2 bases and J shed 2 bases, with 16 bases lying between them. The CDR3 consists of 16 residues. The germline CDR1 and CDR2 sequences are SGHAT and FQNNGV. DNA for the CDR3: TGTGCCAGCAGCTTAAGTGGGGCAAGGGCCCCCTACGAGCAGTACTTC. Translation: CASSLSGARAPYEQYF.

This chain connects TRBV29-1 to TRBJ2-7, with 10 bases fitting TRBD2. Germline CDR1 SQVTM, CDR2 ANQGSEA. Trimming cost V 4 bases and J 5 bases; bases outside gene matches: 8. This CDR3 spans 14 amino acids. The CDR3 reads CSVVRASGSDEQYF. The CDR3 nucleotides read TGCAGCGTTGTTCGGGCTAGCGGGAGTGACGAGCAGTACTTC.

This rearrangement joins TRBV6-5 to TRBJ2-7, with 9 bases lining up with TRBD1. The V segment lost 6 bases and the J segment 2 bases; nucleotides outside the gene matches: 5. The CDR3 is 14 residues long. From germline, CDR1 is MNHEY and CDR2 SVGAGI. In nucleotides, the CDR3 is TGTGCCAGCAGGGGGGACAGGGCCGCCTACGAGCAGTACTTC. Its translation is CASRGDRAAYEQYF.

This clone appeared a single time. The chain combines TRBV7-3 with TRBJ2-1; D gene ambiguous. In germline, CDR1 is SGHTA, CDR2 FQGTGA. The CDR3 length is 11 residues. V was pared by 5 bases and J by 8 bases, with 7 bases between. The CDR3 is CASSPGDEQFF. DNA for the CDR3: TGTGCCAGCAGCCCGGGCGATGAGCAGTTCTTC.

This chain links TRBV2 with TRBJ1-5, with D perhaps TRBD1 (5 bases). The CDR3 covers 14 residues. V was cut by 4 bases and J by 5 bases, with 12 bases left in between. The germline V gene has CDR1 SNHLY and CDR2 FYNNEI. The CDR3 sequence: CASSAGPGDQPQHF. The CDR3 DNA sequence: TGTGCCAGCAGTGCGGGACCCGGGGATCAGCCCCAGCATTTT.

Within the sample, this clone is medium-sized. CDR3 region: CASRRVVGSYNEQFF. CDR3 nucleotide sequence: TGTGCCAGCAGGCGGGTCGTGGGCTCCTACAATGAGCAGTTCTTC. This rearrangement joins TRBV27 to TRBJ2-1; the D gene is possibly TRBD2 (5 bases). CDR3 size: 15 residues. Trimming took off 6 bases at V and 0 bases at J, with 12 bases between the two ends. Germline-derived CDR1 and CDR2 are MNHEY and SMNVEV (reference sequence).

The chain couples TRBV6-1 to TRBJ2-5, with D unresolved. CDR1 MNHNS and CDR2 SASEGT come from the germline V gene. This CDR3 comprises 13 residues. Trimming shortened V by 10 bases and J by 1 base, and 13 bases separated the two germline ends. CDR3 nucleotides: TGTGCCATCCTACGAGGCCCCCAAGAGACCCAGTACTTC. It translates to CAILRGPQETQYF.

This rearrangement joins TRBV5-1 to TRBJ1-1; maybe TRBD1 (5 bases). Germline CDR1 reads SGHRS; CDR2 reads YFSETQ. Trimming cost V 2 bases and J 0 bases, with 8 bases left between them. The CDR3 runs to 14 residues. The CDR3 loop is CASSFSGMNTEAFF. DNA of the CDR3: TGCGCCAGCAGCTTTTCAGGGATGAACACTGAAGCTTTCTTT.

This chain joins TRBV18 and TRBJ1-1, with 9 bases fitting TRBD1. Germline V gene lookup returns CDR1 KGHSH and CDR2 LQKENI. V shed 3 bases and J 5 bases; nucleotides not matched to a gene: 7. The CDR3 has 15 residues. The CDR3 is CASSPETGGRTEAFF. As DNA, the CDR3 is TGTGCCAGCTCACCGGAGACAGGGGGAAGGACTGAAGCTTTCTTT.

The V call is TRBV19, the J call TRBJ2-7; D possibly matches TRBD1 or TRBD2 (6 bases each). Trimming left V 8 bases short and J 4 bases short, with 15 bases between. Per the germline V gene, CDR1 is LNHDA and CDR2 is SQIVND (reference sequence). The CDR3 covers 13 residues. CDR3 DNA sequence: TGTGCCAGTGGAAGCGGAGGGGGGTACGAGCAGTACTTC. Its protein product is CASGSGGGYEQYF.

V is TRBV7-6 and J is TRBJ2-5; 11 nucleotides match TRBD2. The CDR3 totals 15 residues. V gave up 4 bases and J gave up 5 bases; unmatched junction bases: 6. The germline V gene encodes CDR1 SGHVS and CDR2 FNYEAQ. The DNA of the CDR3 is TGTGCCAGCAGCTCACTAGCGGGGGCGTGGGAGACCCAGTACTTC. It specifies CASSSLAGAWETQYF. Variable domain in full (rest from reference TRBV7-6 and TRBJ2-5): GAGVSQSPRYKVTKRGQDVALRCDPISGHVSLYWYRQALGQGPEFLTYFNYEAQQDKSGLPNDRFSAERPEGSISTLTIQRTEQRDSAMYRCASSSLAGAWETQYFGPGTRLLVL.

The chain combines TRBV5-1 with TRBJ2-3, with D perhaps matching TRBD1 (6 bases). Trimming stripped 4 bases from V and 5 bases from J, with 14 bases between. The CDR3 extends over 14 amino acids. Germline CDR1 reads SGHRS; CDR2 reads YFSETQ. The CDR3 region has the DNA TGCGCCAGCAGCCCGCAGGGGCCAGGAGATACGCAGTATTTT. Protein product: CASSPQGPGDTQYF.

V is TRBV30 and J is TRBJ2-5, with 12 bases identical to TRBD2. Per germline, CDR1 GTSNPN and CDR2 SVGIG (reference sequence). The ends lost 0 bases at V and 5 bases at J; junction bases unmatched: 16. This CDR3 has 19 residues. The CDR3 loop reads CAWSVGLAGGPSYVETQYF. CDR3 in DNA: TGTGCCTGGAGTGTCGGTCTAGCGGGAGGGCCGTCGTACGTGGAGACCCAGTACTTC.

The sample holds a few counts of this clone. Other DNA sequences in this specimen translate into the identical CDR3. The genes are TRBV5-1 and TRBJ1-1; D is perhaps TRBD1 (6 bases). V was cut by 3 bases and J by 1 base, with 10 bases left in between. This CDR3 is built from 14 residues. CDR1 and CDR2 (germline): SGHRS, YFSETQ. CDR3 amino acids: CASSSQGKNTEAFF. The CDR3, as DNA: TGCGCCAGCAGCTCACAGGGAAAGAACACTGAAGCTTTCTTT.

V is TRBV7-3 and J is TRBJ2-3, with no clear D. Trimming shortened V by 5 bases and J by 0 bases, and 12 bases separated the two germline ends. The CDR3 is 15 residues long. Germline V gives CDR1 SGHTA, CDR2 FQGTGA. The CDR3 loop reads CASSPSGQSTDTQYF. The CDR3 DNA reads as TGTGCCAGCAGCCCTTCTGGCCAGAGCACAGATACGCAGTATTTT.

In the case of this clone: The junction does not match germline at one end; this may be a read error. CDR3 loop: CASSKAPGGPGGF. As DNA, the CDR3 is TGTGCCAGTAGTAAAGCCCCCGGGGGGCCGGGAGGATTC. The J gene is TRBJ1-2, the V gene TRBV19; D might be TRBD1 (6 bases). There are 13 residues in the CDR3. Germline assignment: CDR1 LNHDA and CDR2 SQIVND (reference sequence).

The V and J genes are TRBV27 and TRBJ1-6; 9 nucleotides align to TRBD1. CDR3 length: 16 amino acids. J gave up 6 bases and V 1 base, and 4 bases lay outside the gene matches. Germline lookup yields CDR1 MNHEY and CDR2 SMNVEV (reference sequence). CDR3 protein: CASSLFKTGGNSPLHF. In nucleotides, the CDR3 is TGTGCCAGCAGTTTATTTAAGACAGGGGGTAATTCACCCCTCCACTTT.

This rearrangement joins TRBV6-1 to TRBJ1-5, with 7 bases lining up with TRBD1. The CDR3 totals 15 residues. V gave up 2 bases and J gave up 4 bases; unmatched junction bases: 5. The germline V gene has CDR1 MNHNS and CDR2 SASEGT. In DNA form, the CDR3 reads TGTGCCAGCAGTGAATTCGGGACAGTAAATCAGCCCCAGCATTTT. Its translation is CASSEFGTVNQPQHF.

The J gene is TRBJ2-1, the V gene TRBV7-3; TRBD2 agrees at 8 bases. This CDR3 contains 16 residues. CDR1 is SGHTA and CDR2 is FQGTGA in the germline V gene. V was pared by 2 bases and J by 3 bases, with 6 bases of the junction left unmatched. The CDR3 is CASSLGSGGIYNEQFF. CDR3 bases: TGTGCCAGCAGCTTAGGTTCGGGAGGGATCTACAATGAGCAGTTCTTC.

The chain links TRBV28 to TRBJ2-1; D call uncertain. V shed 6 bases and J shed 0 bases, with 3 bases lying between them. Looked up from germline, CDR1 is MDHEN and CDR2 is SYDVKM. The CDR3 consists of 12 residues. The CDR3 DNA follows: TGTGCCAGCAGCCTCTCCTACAATGAGCAGTTCTTC. Amino acids: CASSLSYNEQFF.

This chain uses TRBV6-1 with TRBJ2-7, with D perhaps matching TRBD1 (5 bases). V was shortened by 7 bases and J by 2 bases, with 18 bases between the two germline ends. This CDR3 region has 15 residues. Germline V gene sequence: CDR1 MNHNS, CDR2 SASEGT. CDR3 DNA sequence: TGTGCCAGCATCCCAGGTAGGGGCGGAGCCTACGAGCAGTACTTC. It encodes CASIPGRGGAYEQYF.

V is TRBV27 and J is TRBJ2-6; either TRBD1 or TRBD2 may supply D (5 bases each). Trimming removed 1 base from V and 4 bases from J, with 8 bases in between. CDR1 and CDR2 from the germline V gene are MNHEY and SMNVEV (reference sequence). This CDR3 region has 15 residues. DNA of the CDR3: TGTGCCAGCAGTTTATGGGGGTCCGGGGCCAACGTCCTGACTTTC. Amino acids: CASSLWGSGANVLTF.